Shown below are 27 T cell receptor beta chains from a single sample sequenced in a study of cytomegalovirus exposure and HLA in healthy donors. Vbeta (60) and Jbeta (13) primers were used in the PCR. Clones were read by immunoSEQ multiplex PCR, and TCRdb kept only the in-frame ones, dropping some. The table has about 99,000 clones, roughly 78% seen once; the top ten hold approximately 2%. Input material: PBMCs. These receptor sequences come from a woman between 40 and 50 years old in good health and CMV-seronegative.

The J gene is TRBJ2-2, the V gene TRBV7-3, with a possible D match to TRBD2 (6 bases). Germline V gene sequence: CDR1 SGHTA, CDR2 FQGTGA. This CDR3 spans 12 amino acids. V was shortened by 5 bases and J by 11 bases, with 12 bases between the two germline ends. CDR3 protein: CASSPGRDELFF. In DNA, the CDR3 is TGTGCCAGCAGCCCGGGGCGGGACGAGCTGTTTTTT.

The chain couples TRBV27 to TRBJ2-7; tentative D call: TRBD1 (5 bases). Trimming removed 3 bases at V and 0 bases at J, with 6 bases between. This CDR3 spans 13 amino acids. The germline CDR1 and CDR2 sequences are MNHEY and SMNVEV (reference sequence). The CDR3 coding sequence is TGTGCCAGCAGTTTTCAGGGCTCCTACGAGCAGTACTTC. Its translation: CASSFQGSYEQYF.

The J gene is TRBJ1-2, the V gene TRBV6-1; 7 bases are a match to TRBD1. Germline-derived CDR1 and CDR2 are MNHNS and SASEGT. The CDR3 extends over 13 amino acids. Trimming cost V 4 bases and J 8 bases; bases outside gene matches: 7. Here the CDR3 reads CASSATGVRGYTF. The CDR3 DNA reads TGTGCCAGCAGTGCAACAGGGGTGAGAGGCTACACCTTC.

The chain links TRBV28 to TRBJ2-7, with D possibly TRBD2 on 7 matching bases. The CDR3 length is 16 residues. V was shortened by 3 bases and J by 1 base, with 16 bases between the two germline ends. The germline CDR1 and CDR2 sequences are MDHEN and SYDVKM. CDR3 region: CASSLGGAVESYEQYF. The CDR3 DNA is TGTGCCAGCAGTTTGGGGGGGGCGGTGGAGTCCTACGAGCAGTACTTC.

This chain uses TRBV13 with TRBJ1-4; the match to TRBD1 covers 7 bases. Per germline, CDR1 PRHDT and CDR2 FYEKMQ (reference sequence). The CDR3 spans 14 residues. Trimming at V came to 5 bases and at J to 4 bases, leaving 4 bases not matched to a gene. CDR3 amino acids: CASSPRQGNEKLFF. CDR3 coding DNA: TGTGCCAGCAGCCCCCGACAGGGTAATGAAAAACTGTTTTTT.

This clone has just a few counts. The CDR3 DNA follows: TGTGCCAGCAGCCGCGGGACTAGCGGGTACAATGAGCAGTTCTTC. Translation gives CASSRGTSGYNEQFF. This sequence joins TRBV27 and TRBJ2-1; TRBD2 matches at 12 bases. The CDR3 length is 15 residues. With 6 bases clipped from V and 4 bases from J, the junction kept 4 bases outside the gene matches. In germline, CDR1 is MNHEY, CDR2 SMNVEV (reference sequence).

The genes are TRBV29-1 and TRBJ1-3; D uncertain. This CDR3 contains 12 residues. From germline, CDR1 is SQVTM and CDR2 ANQGSEA. The ends were cut back, 0 bases at V and 7 bases at J, with 7 bases in the middle. As DNA, the CDR3 is TGCAGCGTTGAAGATCCGGGGAACACCATATATTTT. Translating gives CSVEDPGNTIYF. Using reference TRBV29-1 and TRBJ1-3 for the parts outside the CDR3, the full variable domain is SAVISQKPSRDICQRGTSLTIQCQVDSQVTMMFWYRQQPGQSLTLIATANQGSEATYESGFVIDKFPISRPNLTFSTLTVSNMSPEDSSIYLCSVEDPGNTIYFGEGSWLTVV.

In this sample, this clone turned up a few times. V and J are TRBV28 and TRBJ1-5; 8 bases line up with TRBD1. With V trimmed by 2 bases and J by 0 bases, 9 bases remained unmatched. This CDR3 has 18 amino acids. Germline values: CDR1 MDHEN, CDR2 SYDVKM. CDR3 DNA: TGTGCCAGCAGTTTAGGAGGCCAGGGGGCGAATAGCAATCAGCCCCAGCATTTT. This translates into CASSLGGQGANSNQPQHF.

The rearrangement uses TRBV7-2 and TRBJ2-3; tentatively, D is TRBD2 (6 bases). The CDR3 is 13 amino acids. Germline values: CDR1 SGHTA, CDR2 FQGNSA. V lost 4 bases to trimming and J lost 3 bases, with 8 bases between them. The chain's CDR3 is CASSYGGTDTQYF. DNA of the CDR3: TGTGCCAGCAGCTACGGGGGAACAGATACGCAGTATTTT.

The rearrangement joins TRBV28 to TRBJ2-7; D is possibly TRBD2 (6 bases). V lost 10 bases, J lost 0 bases, and 16 bases lay in between. The length of the CDR3 is 14 residues. CDR1 and CDR2 from the germline V gene are MDHEN and SYDVKM. CDR3 bases: TGTGCCACCTCCTGGCGGGGACTCTCCTACGAGCAGTACTTC. Residues: CATSWRGLSYEQYF.

The chain links TRBV7-9 to TRBJ2-7, with D uncertain. The CDR3 is 12 amino acids. The V end was cut by 3 bases, the J end by 5 bases, with 8 bases between. The germline V gene has CDR1 SEHNR and CDR2 FQNEAQ (reference sequence). DNA for the CDR3: TGTGCCAGCAGCTTCAGGCCCCACGAGCAGTACTTC. This encodes CASSFRPHEQYF.

This clone was seen a single time. The chain employs TRBV7-2 and TRBJ2-5; TRBD1 matches 7 bases. The J call could be wrong; TRBJ2-7 is a better fit for the DNA end. Germline-derived CDR1 and CDR2 are SGHTA and FQGNSA. This CDR3 contains 15 residues. In DNA, the CDR3 is TGTGCCAGCAGCTTCGCCCGTACAGGGGAACACGAGCAGTACTTC. Amino acids: CASSFARTGEHEQYF.

V and J are TRBV15 and TRBJ1-5; TRBD1 aligns across 7 bases. The CDR3 loop spans 15 amino acids. The germline V gene has CDR1 LNHNV and CDR2 YYDKDF (reference sequence). V lost 1 base, J lost 6 bases, and 6 bases stayed unmatched. CDR3 DNA: TGTGCCACCAGCAGAGCCGGGACAGCCCTTCAGCCCCAGCATTTT. Its protein product is CATSRAGTALQPQHF.

This sequence joins TRBV27 and TRBJ2-7; 8 positions agree with TRBD1. In germline, CDR1 is MNHEY, CDR2 SMNVEV (reference sequence). This CDR3 spans 14 amino acids. V dropped 7 bases and J dropped 1; count of bases not matched to a gene: 6. The CDR3 loop reads CASTIQGGSYEQYF. CDR3 nucleotides: TGTGCCAGCACGATACAGGGGGGTTCCTACGAGCAGTACTTC.

The chain has TRBV5-1 and TRBJ1-2; possible D gene TRBD1, 5 bases. The CDR3 has 14 amino acids. Looked up from germline, CDR1 is SGHRS and CDR2 is YFSETQ. Between the trimmed V and J ends, which lost 0 bases and 5 bases, there was a span of 11 bases. CDR3 coding DNA: TGCGCCAGCAGCTTGGAGTCGGCAGGGTATGGCTACACCTTC. This translates into CASSLESAGYGYTF.

This clone occurred once. The CDR3, as DNA: TGTGCCAGCAGCCCCCACGGGGGGGGTGATTCACCCCTCCACTTT. It specifies CASSPHGGGDSPLHF. The rearrangement uses TRBV7-2 and TRBJ1-6, with a weak D call TRBD1 (5 bases). From germline, CDR1 is SGHTA and CDR2 FQGNSA. The CDR3 consists of 15 residues. The germline V and J ends were trimmed by 5 bases and 8 bases, with 16 bases remaining between them.

The V and J genes are TRBV28 and TRBJ2-7; TRBD2 might be the D (6 bases). This CDR3 is built from 13 residues. The V gene's germline CDR1 is MDHEN and CDR2 SYDVKM. V was shortened by 6 bases and J by 7 bases, with 16 bases between the two germline ends. The CDR3 region is CASSLLLEGEQYF. The CDR3 DNA reads as TGTGCCAGCAGCCTACTCCTGGAGGGTGAGCAGTACTTC.

This clone was detected once. The chain is built from TRBV11-3 and TRBJ2-3; D is perhaps TRBD1 (6 bases). This CDR3 is built from 16 residues. The germline V gene has CDR1 SGHNT and CDR2 YENEEA. V was trimmed by 1 base and J by 4 bases, leaving 15 bases between them. CDR3 DNA: TGTGCCAGCAGCTTAGGCAGGGGACCCTCATCAGATACGCAGTATTTT. Its protein is CASSLGRGPSSDTQYF.

V and J are TRBV7-6 and TRBJ2-5; TRBD2 aligns across 7 bases. Germline CDR1 SGHVS, CDR2 FNYEAQ. V trimming: 5 bases; J trimming: 1 base; junction bases outside the gene matches: 4. The CDR3 spans 14 residues. The CDR3 DNA sequence: TGTGCCAGCAGCCCCCTAGCGGCCCAAGAGACCCAGTACTTC. This translates into CASSPLAAQETQYF.

The CDR3 sequence is CASSWGGRHEKLFF. In nucleotides, the CDR3 is TGTGCCAGCAGTTGGGGGGGGAGGCATGAAAAACTGTTTTTT. The chain joins TRBV6-5 to TRBJ1-4; possibly TRBD1 for D (5 bases). V was clipped by 4 bases and J by 6 bases, with 12 bases between them. This CDR3 comprises 14 residues. From germline, CDR1 is MNHEY and CDR2 SVGAGI.

A few counts support this clone. The J gene is TRBJ2-3, the V gene TRBV28, with 9 bases that match TRBD1. V dropped 6 bases and J dropped 3; count of bases not matched to a gene: 7. CDR3 size: 15 residues. CDR1 MDHEN and CDR2 SYDVKM come from the germline V gene. The CDR3 DNA sequence: TGTGCCAGCAGGCAAACAGGGGGCGTTACAGATACGCAGTATTTT. Its protein is CASRQTGGVTDTQYF.

The chain links TRBV28 to TRBJ2-7; D is unresolved. CDR3 length: 9 amino acids. V shed 8 bases and J shed 8 bases, with 7 bases lying between them. The germline V gene has CDR1 MDHEN and CDR2 SYDVKM. The CDR3, as DNA: TGTGCCAGCGAGTGTCAGCAGTACTTC. Its translation is CASECQQYF.

V and J are TRBV10-3 and TRBJ2-5, with D hard to call. This CDR3 is 11 amino acids long. CDR1 is ENHRY and CDR2 is SYGVKD in the germline V gene. V was cut by 4 bases and J by 2 bases, with 2 bases left in between. The CDR3 nucleotides read TGTGCCATCAGTGCACAAGAGACCCAGTACTTC. It is translated as CAISAQETQYF.

J is TRBJ2-1 and V is TRBV15, with TRBD2 matching over 12 bases. Germline-derived CDR1 and CDR2 are LNHNV and YYDKDF (reference sequence). The V segment lost 3 bases and the J segment 9 bases; nucleotides outside the gene matches: 9. The length of the CDR3 is 16 residues. The CDR3 region has the DNA TGTGCCACCAGCAGTCTTTCTTCGGGACTAGCGGGTGAGCAGTTCTTC. This gives the protein CATSSLSSGLAGEQFF.

The J gene is TRBJ1-2, the V gene TRBV7-9; TRBD1 agrees at 8 bases. Germline V gene data show CDR1 as SEHNR and CDR2 as FQNEAQ (reference sequence). The CDR3 is 15 residues long. Trimming took 5 bases from V and 7 from J; bases not matched to a gene: 12. The CDR3 DNA follows: TGTGCCAGCAGCATCCACAGGGGGGGATGGGTTGGCTACACCTTC. It yields the protein CASSIHRGGWVGYTF.

The V gene is TRBV27, the J gene TRBJ1-1; 8 bases line up with TRBD1. This CDR3 region has 17 residues. Germline loops: CDR1 MNHEY, CDR2 SMNVEV (reference sequence). Trimming at V came to 2 bases and at J to 4 bases, leaving 12 bases not matched to a gene. Here the CDR3 reads CASSLRGGWTGSTEAFF. The CDR3 region has the DNA TGTGCCAGCAGTTTAAGGGGCGGATGGACAGGGAGCACTGAAGCTTTCTTT.

The rearrangement uses TRBV6-5 and TRBJ1-6; no clear D gene. The ends were cut back, 5 bases at V and 9 bases at J, with 11 bases in the middle. Germline-derived CDR1 and CDR2 are MNHEY and SVGAGI. This CDR3 comprises 13 residues. Here the CDR3 reads CASSREKSSPLHF. In DNA form, the CDR3 reads TGTGCCAGCAGTCGGGAAAAAAGTTCACCCCTCCACTTT.